The clone carrying this T cell receptor beta chain is a singleton in its sample. Assay: immunoSEQ multiplex PCR; the TCRdb copy retains only in-frame clones and omits some. The table records roughly 150,000 clones, around 84% of them present only once. The recovered donors of Cohort 3 showed two negative PCRs, clearance, or symptom resolution. This CDR3 region has 16 residues. The V and J ends lost 3 bases and 5 bases respectively, with 16 bases between them. Germline-derived CDR1 and CDR2 are MGHRA and YSYEKL. This sample was included in a study of blood T cell repertoires in COVID-19. The overall study: Italy, Spain and the United States were the sources of the convalescent and acute COVID-19 samples.

The sample consisted of PBMCs or T cells enriched from blood (not recorded which). The sequence was obtained from a man over 45 who had recovered from COVID-19. The gene calls are TRBV4-1 and TRBJ1-4; D may be TRBD1 (5 bases). CDR3 sequence reads: CASSHYLGGGNEKLFF. In nucleotides, the CDR3 is TGCGCCAGCAGCCATTACCTGGGGGGGGGAAATGAAAAACTGTTTTTT.